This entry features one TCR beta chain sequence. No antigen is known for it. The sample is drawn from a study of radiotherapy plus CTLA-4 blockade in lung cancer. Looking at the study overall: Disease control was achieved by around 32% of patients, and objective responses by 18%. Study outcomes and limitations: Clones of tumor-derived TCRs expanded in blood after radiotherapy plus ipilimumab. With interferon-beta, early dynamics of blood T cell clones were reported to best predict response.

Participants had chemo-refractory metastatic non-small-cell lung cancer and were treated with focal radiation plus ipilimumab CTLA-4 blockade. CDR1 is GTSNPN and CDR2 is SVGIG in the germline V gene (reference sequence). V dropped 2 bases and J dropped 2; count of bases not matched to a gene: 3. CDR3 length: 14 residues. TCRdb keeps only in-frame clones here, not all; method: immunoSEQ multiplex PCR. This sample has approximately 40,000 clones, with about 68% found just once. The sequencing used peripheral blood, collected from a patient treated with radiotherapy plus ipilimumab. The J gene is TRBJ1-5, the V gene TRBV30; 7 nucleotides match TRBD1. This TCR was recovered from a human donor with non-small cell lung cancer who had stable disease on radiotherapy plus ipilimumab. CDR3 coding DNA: TGTGCCTGGAGTCCGGGACAGCGCAATCAGCCCCAGCATTTT. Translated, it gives CAWSPGQRNQPQHF. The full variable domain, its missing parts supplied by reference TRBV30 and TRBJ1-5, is SQTIHQWPATLVQPVGSPLSLECTVEGTSNPNLYWYRQAAGRGLQLLFYSVGIGQISSEVPQNLSASRPQDRQFILSSKKLLLSDSGFYLCAWSPGQRNQPQHFGDGTRLSIL.